The clone carrying this TCR beta chain was seen a few times. V lost 9 bases and J lost 4; bases outside the gene matches: 16. The CDR3 runs to 17 residues. Germline loops: CDR1 LNHDA, CDR2 SQIVND (reference sequence). This record comes from a study of blood T cell repertoires in COVID-19. Across the study: T cells, B-cell-depleted T cells, or PBMCs provided the cDNA or gDNA that served as material.

Authors' data handling: The assay estimated nucleated cells by amplifying reference gene primers. The method was immunoSEQ multiplex PCR; TCRdb's version includes in-frame clones alone and lacks a portion of them. That table is the source of V, J and clone size, and D and trimming were worked out from the DNA. Among roughly 360,000 clones listed, roughly 80% were seen once. The TCR comes from a human donor with acute or convalescent COVID-19. The donor label of this sample is uncertain. Sequencing used peripheral blood. V and J are TRBV19 and TRBJ1-5, with 9 positions matching TRBD1. CDR3 in DNA: TGTGCCAGCGGGATGGGGACAGGGCCAAAAGCAAATCAGCCCCAGCATTTT. It specifies CASGMGTGPKANQPQHF.